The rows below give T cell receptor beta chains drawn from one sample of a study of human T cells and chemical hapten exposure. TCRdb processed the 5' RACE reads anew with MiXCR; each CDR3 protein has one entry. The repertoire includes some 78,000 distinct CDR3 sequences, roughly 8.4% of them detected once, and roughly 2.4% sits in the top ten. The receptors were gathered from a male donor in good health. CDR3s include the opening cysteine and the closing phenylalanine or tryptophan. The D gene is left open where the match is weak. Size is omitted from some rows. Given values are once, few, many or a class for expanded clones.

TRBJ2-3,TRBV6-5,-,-,CTSSYLQEDTQYF,TGTACCAGCAGCTACCTTCAGGAAGATACGCAGTATTTT
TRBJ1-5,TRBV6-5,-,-,CASSQIGPNQPQHF,TGTGCCAGCAGTCAGATTGGGCCGAATCAGCCCCAGCATTTT
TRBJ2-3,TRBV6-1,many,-,CASRDSSDTQYF,TGTGCCAGCAGGGACAGCTCAGATACGCAGTATTTT
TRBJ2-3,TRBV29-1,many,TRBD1,CSALDRVEDLTSTDTQYF,TGCAGCGCACTAGACAGGGTGGAAGACCTTACTAGCACAGATACGCAGTATTTT
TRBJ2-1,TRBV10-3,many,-,CAIRGEHELNYNEQFF,TGTGCCATCAGAGGGGAGCATGAGCTGAACTACAATGAGCAGTTCTTC
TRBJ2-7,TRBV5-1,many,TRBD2,CASSPRTSGSSYEQYF,TGCGCCAGCAGCCCACGGACTAGCGGAAGCTCCTACGAGCAGTACTTC
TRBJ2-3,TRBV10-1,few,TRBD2,CASNPGLAGTDTQYF,TGCGCCAGCAACCCGGGACTAGCGGGCACAGATACGCAGTATTTT
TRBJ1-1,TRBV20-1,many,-,CSARDRPALGEAFF,TGCAGTGCTAGAGATCGTCCCGCGCTGGGGGAAGCTTTCTTT
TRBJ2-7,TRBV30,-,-,CAWIVSGTYEQYF,TGTGCCTGGATTGTCTCAGGTACCTACGAGCAGTACTTC
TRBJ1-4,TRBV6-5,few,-,CASSYSEGATNEKLFF,TGTGCCAGCAGTTACTCGGAGGGAGCAACTAATGAAAAACTGTTTTTT
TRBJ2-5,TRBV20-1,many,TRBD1,CSADRGQETQYF,TGCAGTGCTGACAGGGGGCAAGAGACCCAGTACTTC
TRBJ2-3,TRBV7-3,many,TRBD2,CASSSGLAADTQYF,TGTGCCAGCAGCTCCGGACTAGCGGCAGATACGCAGTATTTT
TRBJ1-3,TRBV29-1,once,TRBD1,CSVSTGEGNTIYF,TGCAGCGTTTCGACAGGGGAGGGAAACACCATATATTTT
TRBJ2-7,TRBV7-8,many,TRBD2,CASSPGLAGTHEQYF,TGTGCCAGCAGCCCGGGACTAGCGGGAACCCACGAGCAGTACTTC
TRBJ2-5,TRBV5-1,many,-,CASSLGQETQYF,TGCGCCAGCAGCTTGGGCCAAGAGACCCAGTACTTC
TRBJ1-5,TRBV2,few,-,CASSEGRNQPQHF,TGTGCCAGCAGTGAGGGCAGAAATCAGCCCCAGCATTTT
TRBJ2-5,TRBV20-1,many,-,CSARGPQGLGETQYF,TGCAGTGCTAGAGGACCGCAGGGATTAGGGGAGACCCAGTACTTC
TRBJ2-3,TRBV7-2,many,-,CASSLAQGAVPTSTDTQYF,TGTGCCAGCAGCTTAGCGCAGGGCGCCGTCCCCACTAGCACAGATACGCAGTATTTT
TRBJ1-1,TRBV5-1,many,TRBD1,CASSRQGTYEAFF,TGCGCCAGCAGCCGACAGGGGACGTATGAAGCTTTCTTT
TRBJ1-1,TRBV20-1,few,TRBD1,CSAKGTALFEAFF,TGCAGTGCCAAAGGGACAGCACTGTTTGAAGCTTTCTTT
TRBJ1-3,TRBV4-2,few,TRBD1,CASSQGGSGQGVTNTIYF,TGTGCCAGCAGCCAAGGAGGGAGTGGACAGGGGGTAACGAACACCATATATTTT
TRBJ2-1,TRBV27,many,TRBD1,CASSLRTGGSYNEQFF,TGTGCCAGCAGTTTACGGACAGGGGGCAGCTACAATGAGCAGTTCTTC
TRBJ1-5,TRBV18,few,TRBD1,CASSPYRTGDNQPQHF,TGTGCCAGCTCACCTTACCGGACAGGGGACAATCAGCCCCAGCATTTT
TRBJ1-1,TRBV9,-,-,CASSVNQQNTEAFF,TGTGCCAGCAGCGTAAATCAACAGAACACTGAAGCTTTCTTT
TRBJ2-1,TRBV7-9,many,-,CASSLANEQFF,TGTGCCAGCAGCTTAGCCAATGAGCAGTTCTTC
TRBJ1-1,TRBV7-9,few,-,CASSLETGNAEAFF,TGTGCCAGCAGCTTAGAAACAGGCAACGCTGAAGCTTTCTTT
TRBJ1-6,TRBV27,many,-,CASSLGSSYNSPLHF,TGTGCCAGCAGTTTGGGGAGCTCCTATAATTCACCCCTCCACTTT
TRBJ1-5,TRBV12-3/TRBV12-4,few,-,CASSFGAQPQHF,TGTGCCAGCTCCTTCGGTGCTCAGCCCCAGCATTTT